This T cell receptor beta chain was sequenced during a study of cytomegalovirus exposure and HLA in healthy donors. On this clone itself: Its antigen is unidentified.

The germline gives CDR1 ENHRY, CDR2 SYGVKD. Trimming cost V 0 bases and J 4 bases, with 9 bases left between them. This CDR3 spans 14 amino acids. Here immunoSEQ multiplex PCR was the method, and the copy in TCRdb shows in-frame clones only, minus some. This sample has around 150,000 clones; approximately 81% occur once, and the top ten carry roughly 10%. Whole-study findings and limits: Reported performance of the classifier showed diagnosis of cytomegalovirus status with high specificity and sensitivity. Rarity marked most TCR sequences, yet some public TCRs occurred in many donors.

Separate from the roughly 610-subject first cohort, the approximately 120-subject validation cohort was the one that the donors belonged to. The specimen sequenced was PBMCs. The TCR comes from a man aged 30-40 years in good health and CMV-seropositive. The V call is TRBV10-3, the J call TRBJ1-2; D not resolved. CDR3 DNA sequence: TGTGCCATCAGTGAGTCAGGCGGGGTCTATGGCTACACCTTC. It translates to CAISESGGVYGYTF.